Described below is a single T cell receptor (beta chain) sequence and its context. Its antigen is unidentified. These data come from a study of cytomegalovirus exposure and HLA in healthy donors. Study at large: Tens of millions of unique TCR sequences came from HLA-typed donors in an early release. Regarding the study as a whole: A later analysis reported that several of the most significant clusters appeared to be linked to common viral pathogens, among them Epstein-Barr virus. In an earlier analysis, in about 530 donors, most V segments appeared productive either ~87% or ~30% of the time. Some V segments, including TRBV6-2 and TRBV6-3, were excluded as indistinguishable.

Per the germline V gene, CDR1 is LNHDA and CDR2 is SQIVND (reference sequence). V trimming: 4 bases; J trimming: 0 bases; junction bases outside the gene matches: 4. This CDR3 comprises 15 residues. Primers for the PCR totalled 60 Vbeta and 13 Jbeta. The table came from immunoSEQ multiplex PCR; TCRdb's copy has only in-frame clones and leaves some out. In the table there are 50,000 to 65,000 clones, about 72% of which are singletons. The clonotype comes from a man aged 50-60 years in good health and CMV-seropositive. The sample consisted of PBMCs. The chain uses TRBV19 and TRBJ2-3; 7 nucleotides match TRBD1. As DNA, the CDR3 is TGTGCCAGTAGTAAGGGACAGACTAGCACAGATACGCAGTATTTT. This sequence encodes CASSKGQTSTDTQYF.